A selection of T cell receptor beta chains follows, all from one sample in a study of cytomegalovirus exposure and HLA in healthy donors. TCRdb's table, derived via immunoSEQ multiplex PCR, lists solely in-frame clones and lacks some. This table has about 190,000 clones, roughly 80% appearing once. The sample was PBMCs. The origin of the receptors is a man aged 35 to 55 in good health and CMV-seropositive. Each CDR3 is given with its conserved first and last residue. Fields, in order: clone size, J gene, V gene, D gene, CDR3 protein, CDR3 DNA. A D gene is named only where the DNA matches it firmly. Part of the rows lack a size; the others show once, few, many or a class for expanded clones.

-,TRBJ2-1,TRBV13,TRBD2,CASSARTSGSPYNEQFF,TGTGCCAGCAGCGCCCGGACTAGCGGGAGTCCTTACAATGAGCAGTTCTTC
-,TRBJ2-3,TRBV28,-,CASSVNRGGPRSTDTQYF,TGTGCCAGCAGTGTCAACAGGGGGGGTCCTCGGAGCACAGATACGCAGTATTTT
few,TRBJ1-4,TRBV7-8,TRBD1,CASRYTGTGNEKLFF,TGTGCCAGCAGATACACCGGGACAGGGAATGAAAAACTGTTTTTT
-,TRBJ2-5,TRBV10-3,-,CAISEMAPGGQETQYF,TGTGCCATCAGTGAGATGGCCCCAGGGGGGCAAGAGACCCAGTACTTC
-,TRBJ2-2,TRBV5-4,-,CASSTGANTGELFF,TGTGCCAGCAGCACCGGGGCGAACACCGGGGAGCTGTTTTTT
-,TRBJ2-1,TRBV7-2,-,CASSQSRGSYNEQFF,TGTGCCAGCAGCCAAAGCAGGGGTTCCTACAATGAGCAGTTCTTC
-,TRBJ1-5,TRBV4-1,-,CASSREAPGTTSNQPQHF,TGCGCCAGCAGCCGAGAAGCTCCAGGGACAACTAGCAATCAGCCCCAGCATTTT
once,TRBJ1-2,TRBV5-1,TRBD1,CASSSTGGSESGYTF,TGCGCCAGCAGCTCGACAGGGGGCTCAGAAAGTGGCTACACCTTC
-,TRBJ2-5,TRBV15,TRBD1,CATSTSGTEETQYF,TGTGCCACCAGCACCTCAGGGACAGAAGAGACCCAGTACTTC
-,TRBJ2-2,TRBV5-4,TRBD1,CASSGTGRFTGELFF,TGTGCCAGCAGCGGGACAGGGAGGTTCACCGGGGAGCTGTTTTTT
-,TRBJ2-5,TRBV9,TRBD2,CASSVVGTSPQETQYF,TGTGCCAGCAGCGTAGTAGGGACTAGCCCTCAAGAGACCCAGTACTTC
once,TRBJ1-2,TRBV27,TRBD1,CASREDRGRAAYTF,TGTGCCAGCAGGGAGGACAGGGGGCGAGCCGCCTACACCTTC
-,TRBJ1-5,TRBV28,-,CASSPPGVSNQPQHF,TGTGCCAGCAGTCCCCCGGGGGTGAGCAATCAGCCCCAGCATTTT
once,TRBJ2-3,TRBV5-3,TRBD2,CARPAREGPTIDTQYF,TGTGCCAGACCGGCGCGGGAGGGCCCTACTATAGATACGCAGTATTTT
-,TRBJ1-5,TRBV28,TRBD1,CASSETGVVTPQHF,TGTGCCAGCAGTGAAACAGGGGTGGTCACGCCCCAGCATTTT
-,TRBJ2-3,TRBV7-6,-,CASSLVVARAGAKDTQYF,TGTGCCAGCAGCTTAGTAGTGGCCAGGGCAGGGGCTAAAGATACGCAGTATTTT
-,TRBJ2-5,TRBV28,TRBD2,CASSPTGRRETQYF,TGTGCCAGCAGTCCCACCGGGAGGCGAGAGACCCAGTACTTC
few,TRBJ2-1,TRBV30,TRBD1,CACPVTGLSYNEQFF,TGTGCCTGCCCCGTGACAGGGCTCTCCTACAATGAGCAGTTCTTC
once,TRBJ2-7,TRBV7-8,TRBD1,CASSLTEPGTGGSYEQYF,TGTGCCAGCAGCTTAACCGAGCCGGGGACAGGGGGTTCCTACGAGCAGTACTTC
-,TRBJ2-1,TRBV10-3,TRBD2,CAISESLAGEFF,TGTGCCATCAGTGAGTCTCTAGCGGGGGAGTTCTTC
few,TRBJ1-2,TRBV5-4,-,CASSLDRYGYTF,TGTGCCAGCAGCTTGGACAGGTATGGCTACACCTTC
-,TRBJ2-7,TRBV7-3,-,CASSSSGFVDEQYF,TGTGCCAGCAGCTCTTCGGGATTCGTCGACGAGCAGTACTTC
-,TRBJ1-5,TRBV28,-,CASTRRGGNQPQHF,TGTGCCAGCACCCGGCGGGGGGGCAATCAGCCCCAGCATTTT
-,TRBJ1-2,TRBV14,TRBD1,CASSLKQGSGYTF,TGTGCCAGCAGCCTTAAACAGGGGAGCGGCTACACCTTC
-,TRBJ2-3,TRBV9,TRBD2,CASSVGSGASTDTQYF,TGTGCCAGCAGCGTAGGTAGCGGGGCAAGCACAGATACGCAGTATTTT
-,TRBJ2-7,TRBV6-1,TRBD2,CASRGGVNEQYF,TGTGCCAGCAGGGGAGGGGTGAACGAGCAGTACTTC
-,TRBJ1-2,TRBV9,TRBD1,CASSVGTPGGGGYTF,TGTGCCAGCAGCGTAGGAACCCCAGGGGGCGGTGGCTACACCTTC
-,TRBJ2-4,TRBV2,TRBD1,CASSPDRGGNIQYF,TGTGCCAGCAGTCCCGACAGGGGTGGGAACATTCAGTACTTC
-,TRBJ2-7,TRBV2,-,CANRDTSYEQYF,TGTGCCAATCGGGACACGTCCTACGAGCAGTACTTC
-,TRBJ1-2,TRBV19,TRBD1,CASSTPDRTNYGYTF,TGTGCCAGTAGTACCCCGGACAGGACTAACTATGGCTACACCTTC
-,TRBJ2-3,TRBV6-6,TRBD2,CASRIGGNTDTQYF,TGTGCCAGCAGAATCGGGGGGAACACAGATACGCAGTATTTT
-,TRBJ2-3,TRBV5-4,-,CASSPGGQVSADTQYF,TGTGCCAGCAGCCCCGGGGGGCAGGTGAGCGCGGATACGCAGTATTTT
-,TRBJ2-5,TRBV5-1,TRBD1,CASSSGQGASETQYF,TGCGCCAGCAGCTCCGGACAGGGGGCTTCGGAGACCCAGTACTTC
-,TRBJ2-1,TRBV9,-,CASSVLGETQRQSDEQFF,TGTGCCAGCAGCGTATTAGGTGAAACCCAAAGACAGTCGGATGAGCAGTTCTTC
few,TRBJ1-1,TRBV19,-,CASSIEGRGRTEAFF,TGTGCCAGTAGTATAGAAGGGAGGGGCCGAACTGAAGCTTTCTTT
-,TRBJ2-5,TRBV4-1,TRBD2,CASSRAGKTSGGSQETQYF,TGCGCCAGCAGTCGAGCGGGAAAGACTAGCGGGGGATCACAAGAGACCCAGTACTTC
few,TRBJ2-2,TRBV7-9,-,CASSRLRPENTGELFF,TGTGCCAGCAGCCGCCTGCGGCCAGAGAACACCGGGGAGCTGTTTTTT
-,TRBJ2-5,TRBV4-1,-,CASSRGRVGETQYF,TGCGCCAGCAGCCGGGGCAGGGTCGGGGAGACCCAGTACTTC
-,TRBJ1-4,TRBV10-2,TRBD1,CASGVETGTGYGKLFF,TGCGCCAGCGGAGTCGAAACCGGGACAGGGTATGGAAAACTGTTTTTT
-,TRBJ2-3,TRBV15,-,CATSRGRESVDTQYF,TGTGCCACCAGCAGGGGCCGGGAGTCAGTAGATACGCAGTATTTT
-,TRBJ2-1,TRBV27,TRBD2,CASRPHSGRWSFF,TGTGCCAGCAGACCACATAGCGGGAGATGGTCGTTCTTC
-,TRBJ2-5,TRBV5-1,TRBD2,CASSSLAGGPVGETQYF,TGCGCCAGCAGCTCGCTAGCGGGAGGGCCGGTGGGAGAGACCCAGTACTTC
-,TRBJ2-1,TRBV7-8,TRBD2,CASSPSRLAGDNEQFF,TGTGCCAGCAGCCCTAGTCGGCTAGCGGGAGACAATGAGCAGTTCTTC
few,TRBJ2-1,TRBV27,TRBD2,CASSPFGLGVYNEQFF,TGTGCCAGCAGTCCCTTTGGACTAGGGGTCTACAATGAGCAGTTCTTC
-,TRBJ2-5,TRBV29-1,-,CSVRGRVSETQYF,TGCAGCGTGAGGGGGAGGGTGTCAGAGACCCAGTACTTC
once,TRBJ2-7,TRBV7-3,TRBD2,CASSLGRAGEAYEQYF,TGTGCCAGCAGCTTAGGGAGAGCGGGAGAGGCCTACGAGCAGTACTTC
-,TRBJ1-3,TRBV10-3,-,CAIRSDSGNTIYF,TGTGCCATCAGATCAGACTCTGGAAACACCATATATTTT
few,TRBJ1-1,TRBV7-3,TRBD1,CASSYTGQGERAFF,TGTGCCAGCAGCTACACAGGACAGGGTGAGAGAGCTTTCTTT
-,TRBJ1-1,TRBV6-1,-,CASSEVGGGTEAFF,TGTGCCAGCAGTGAAGTTGGGGGAGGCACTGAAGCTTTCTTT
-,TRBJ1-5,TRBV29-1,-,CSVVAGDQPQHF,TGCAGCGTTGTCGCGGGAGATCAGCCCCAGCATTTT